The T cell receptor beta chain described here comes from a study of cytomegalovirus exposure and HLA in healthy donors (dated by TCRdb to about 2017). General notes on the study: According to a later analysis, the approximately 120 validation repertoires were produced on the same platform as the approximately 620 repertoires of the first cohort. The aim of the study was to test whether cataloging public T cell receptors could identify signatures of past pathogen exposure. In addition to the first cohort of approximately 650 subjects, a separate validation cohort of 130 or so different subjects was used. The study combined high-throughput TCR immunosequencing, statistical association of individual TCRs with disease status, and machine learning to predict cytomegalovirus infection status. Results and caveats for the whole study, not just this receptor: In vitro tests confirmed that a few of the cytomegalovirus-associated TCR beta chains recognize cytomegalovirus antigens. Most TCR sequences were observed very rarely across donors, whereas some public TCRs were present in many individuals. A later analysis lacked HLA typing for the validation cohort, so it scored co-occurrence in that cohort across all 110 or so repertoires. The authors suggested that the approach could potentially be extended to other disease states and immunological phenotypes. In the study, around 150 TCR beta chains were listed as associated with cytomegalovirus. The classifier was reported to diagnose cytomegalovirus status with high specificity and sensitivity in both the original cohort and the validation cohort. A later analysis found that TCRs clustered in the first cohort also tended to co-occur in the approximately 120 validation repertoires, with just under 95% of cluster scores above 0.

Taken from the germline V gene, the CDR1 and CDR2 loops are LGHNA and YNFKEQ. Trimming at the junction amounts to 4 bases on V and 3 bases on J, and the germline ends lie 13 bases apart. The CDR3 measures 15 amino acids from cysteine to phenylalanine. Of the read, only the CDR3 DNA is kept; its 45 bases are in frame from base 1. Libraries were built with the immunoSEQ multiplex PCR assay. As for the original processing: To diagnose cytomegalovirus status from the catalog of TCR beta chain sequences, a statistical classification framework was built. TCRdb limited this immuneACCESS table to in-frame rearrangements with V and J called. A share of clones is missing; checked studies link under half to unresolved V genes, and the rest is unexplained. D and trimming were read from the DNA, whereas the V and J calls and clone size are those reported in that table. The sample yields more than 140,000 clones; less than 90% were counted once. The leading ten clones occupy about 3.5% of the sample.

The donors belonged to the validation cohort of about 130 subjects, which was separate from the approximately 680-subject first cohort. In this sample, this clone turned up a few times. Its antigen is unknown. Per-base quality was not reported, and no clone a single base away is much larger than it. Sequencing was done on a sample of PBMCs. The V gene is TRBV4-2 and the J gene is TRBJ1-5; a tentative D call is TRBD1 (5 bases match). This TCR came from a woman aged 18-35 years in good health and CMV-seropositive. The CDR3 sequence is CASSPSAGHNQPQHF. In nucleotide form, the sequence is TGTGCCAGCAGCCCCTCAGCAGGGCACAATCAGCCCCAGCATTTT.